This T cell receptor beta chain was identified during a study of T cells after yellow fever vaccination. Germline CDR1 reads SGHTA; CDR2 reads FQGNSA. Trimming cost V 2 bases and J 5 bases, with 6 bases left between them. The CDR3 covers 12 residues. A process of 5'RACE template switching, which added a universal primer site and UMIs, was used to make TCR cDNA. Each CDR3 protein gets one entry after TCRdb re-called the 5' RACE reads with MiXCR. The repertoire holds about 310,000 distinct CDR3 sequences, with around 4% as singletons. This clonotype was observed many times. The chain joins TRBV7-2 to TRBJ2-5; D is unclear. Sequencing was performed on PBMCs, taken on the day of the yellow fever booster vaccination. The TCR comes from a man in his late teens or twenties who received the YFV17D yellow fever vaccine. DNA of the CDR3: TGTGCCAGCAGCTTACGATGGGAGACCCAGTACTTC. It is translated as CASSLRWETQYF. Variable domain in full (rest from reference TRBV7-2 and TRBJ2-5): GAGVSQSPSNKVTEKGKDVELRCDPISGHTALYWYRQSLGQGLEFLIYFQGNSAPDKSGLPSDRFSAERTGGSVSTLTIQRTQQEDSAVYLCASSLRWETQYFGPGTRLLVL.